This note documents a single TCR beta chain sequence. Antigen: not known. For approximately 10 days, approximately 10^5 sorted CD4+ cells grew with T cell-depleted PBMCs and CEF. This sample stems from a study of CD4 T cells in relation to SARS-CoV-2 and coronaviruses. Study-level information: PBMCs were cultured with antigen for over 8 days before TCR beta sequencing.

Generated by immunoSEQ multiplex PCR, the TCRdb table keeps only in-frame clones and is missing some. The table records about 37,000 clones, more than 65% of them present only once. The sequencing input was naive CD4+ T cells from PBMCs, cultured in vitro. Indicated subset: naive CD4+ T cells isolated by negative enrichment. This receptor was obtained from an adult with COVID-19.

In DNA, the CDR3 is TGTGCCAGCAGCTTACTTCAGGCGAACACTGAAGCTTTCTTT. It codes for CASSLLQANTEAFF. The rearrangement links TRBV11-2 to TRBJ1-1; D gene uncertain. The CDR3 runs 14 residues. Trimming stripped 2 bases from V and 1 base from J, with 8 bases between. Looked up from germline, CDR1 is SGHAT and CDR2 is FQNNGV.